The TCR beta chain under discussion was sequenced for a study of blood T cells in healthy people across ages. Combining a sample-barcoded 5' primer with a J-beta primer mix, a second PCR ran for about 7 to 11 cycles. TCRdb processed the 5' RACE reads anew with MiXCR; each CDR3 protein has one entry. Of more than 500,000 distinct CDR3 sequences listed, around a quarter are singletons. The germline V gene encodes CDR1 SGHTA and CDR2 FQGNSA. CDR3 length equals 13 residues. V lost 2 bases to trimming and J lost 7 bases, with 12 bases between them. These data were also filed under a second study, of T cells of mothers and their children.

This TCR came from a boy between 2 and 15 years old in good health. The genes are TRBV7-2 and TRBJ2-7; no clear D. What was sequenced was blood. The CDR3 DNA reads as TGTGCCAGCAGCTTATCTGCCCTTGGGGAGCAGTACTTC. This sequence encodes CASSLSALGEQYF.